The next 22 T cell receptor beta chains were all read from a single sample in a study of T cell changes during pregnancy in multiple sclerosis (dated by TCRdb to the late 2010s). The protocol used for the library was the immunoSEQ multiplex PCR assay. The immuneACCESS repertoire file appears here via TCRdb, limited to in-frame rearrangements. These files lack a portion of the clones; in checked studies, under half of the deficit traces to unresolved V genes, and the cause of the others is not known. This sample has 35,000 to 50,000 clones in its table, and roughly 90% of those were observed once. Clones ranked in the top ten supply roughly 1% of the sample. Material: CD4+ T cells from peripheral blood mononuclear cells, obtained in the second trimester of pregnancy. These receptors were taken from a female donor with multiple sclerosis, enrolled in a pregnancy study.

The V and J genes are TRBV19 and TRBJ2-6, with 9 bases fitting TRBD1. Germline V CDR1 and CDR2: LNHDA, SQIVND (reference sequence). The CDR3 has 21 residues. Trimming took 1 base from V and 0 from J; bases not matched to a gene: 13. CDR3 in amino acids: CASSIGRGTGTHDSGANVLTF. Here the CDR3 DNA reads TGTGCCAGTAGTATAGGACGGGGGACAGGGACGCATGACTCTGGGGCCAACGTCCTGACTTTC.

The chain combines TRBV9 with TRBJ1-4, with D perhaps matching TRBD1 (5 bases). This CDR3 is 16 amino acids long. V lost 4 bases to trimming and J lost 7 bases, with 20 bases between them. CDR1 is SGDLS and CDR2 is YYNGEE in the germline V gene. The CDR3 DNA is TGTGCCAGCAGCTGGGGGGGTTCGGCGAGTAGTGAAAAACTGTTTTTT. It translates to CASSWGGSASSEKLFF.

J is TRBJ1-4 and V is TRBV29-1, with a possible D match to TRBD1 (5 bases). This CDR3 spans 17 amino acids. V lost 2 bases to trimming and J lost 3 bases, with 19 bases between them. The germline CDR1 and CDR2 sequences are SQVTM and ANQGSEA. The CDR3 DNA reads as TGCAGCGTTGAAATGACTCCCCCCCAGGGCCCTAATGAAAAACTGTTTTTT. Its protein is CSVEMTPPQGPNEKLFF.

The chain carries TRBV13 and TRBJ2-3; D might be TRBD2 (5 bases). Germline CDR1 and CDR2: PRHDT and FYEKMQ (reference sequence). Trimming stripped 5 bases from V and 2 bases from J, with 17 bases between. CDR3 size: 16 residues. The CDR3 here is CASSLRSRRPTDTQYF. CDR3 DNA sequence: TGTGCCAGCAGCCTACGCAGCCGGAGGCCCACAGATACGCAGTATTTT.

V gene TRBV18 combines with J gene TRBJ2-2, with D perhaps TRBD1 (7 bases). Trimming stripped 0 bases from V and 5 bases from J, with 16 bases between. The CDR3 spans 17 residues. CDR1 is KGHSH and CDR2 is LQKENI in the germline V gene. The CDR3 DNA reads as TGTGCCAGCTCACCACCGTTCGGAGGGGGCTTAACCGGGGAGCTGTTTTTT. It translates to CASSPPFGGGLTGELFF.

This chain joins TRBV5-1 and TRBJ2-5; no clear D gene. Germline V lookup: CDR1 SGHRS, CDR2 YFSETQ. The CDR3 length is 15 residues. Trimming pared 0 bases from V and 0 bases from J, leaving 9 bases between. The CDR3 protein is CASSLGSFDQETQYF. The CDR3 DNA reads as TGCGCCAGCAGCTTGGGTAGTTTCGACCAAGAGACCCAGTACTTC.

V is TRBV28 and J is TRBJ2-7; 8 bases line up with TRBD2. The CDR3 totals 15 residues. Germline V gives CDR1 MDHEN, CDR2 SYDVKM. J was trimmed by 5 bases and V by 2 bases; bases with no gene match: 8. The CDR3 loop reads CASSLMKREFNEQYF. In nucleotides, the CDR3 is TGTGCCAGCAGTTTAATGAAGCGGGAGTTCAACGAGCAGTACTTC.

The V and J genes are TRBV9 and TRBJ2-2; D remains ambiguous. This CDR3 comprises 13 residues. In germline, CDR1 is SGDLS, CDR2 YYNGEE. Between the trimmed V and J ends, which lost 8 bases and 1 base, there was a span of 9 bases. CDR3 in DNA: TGTGCCAGTAGCCAGGTGAACACCGGGGAGCTGTTTTTT. This sequence encodes CASSQVNTGELFF.

The chain uses TRBV19 and TRBJ2-1; the match to TRBD2 covers 9 bases. This CDR3 contains 15 residues. Trimming took 10 bases from V and 5 from J; bases not matched to a gene: 12. Germline V gene sequence: CDR1 LNHDA, CDR2 SQIVND (reference sequence). CDR3 DNA sequence: TGTGCCACCACCCTCCTGGGACTAGCCAACAATGAGCAGTTCTTC. Encoded protein: CATTLLGLANNEQFF.

The genes are TRBV18 and TRBJ2-7; possible D gene TRBD2, 5 bases. V was cut by 3 bases and J by 2 bases, with 8 bases left in between. CDR3 length equals 13 residues. Germline CDR1 reads KGHSH; CDR2 reads LQKENI. DNA for the CDR3: TGTGCCAGCTCACCGGGGAGAACCTACGAGCAGTACTTC. Translating it yields CASSPGRTYEQYF.

This chain connects TRBV15 to TRBJ2-5; the D gene is possibly TRBD2 (5 bases). V lost 0 bases, J lost 2 bases, and 13 bases lay in between. The CDR3 length is 16 residues. Germline-derived CDR1 and CDR2 are LNHNV and YYDKDF (reference sequence). CDR3 residues: CATSRDRVSGQETQYF. The CDR3 nucleotides read TGTGCCACCAGCAGAGATAGGGTCTCGGGACAAGAGACCCAGTACTTC.

In DNA, the CDR3 is TGTGCCAGCAGCCAACGACGGAGCCAAGAGACCCAGTACTTC. Amino acids: CASSQRRSQETQYF. The V and J genes are TRBV7-8 and TRBJ2-5; no firm D call. The CDR3 runs 14 residues. From germline, CDR1 is SGHVS and CDR2 FQNEAQ. Trimming stripped 5 bases from V and 1 base from J, with 11 bases between.

The rearrangement uses TRBV7-9 and TRBJ2-1; TRBD1 might be the D (7 bases). Deletions cut 2 bases from V and 6 bases from J, with 14 bases between. Germline V gives CDR1 SEHNR, CDR2 FQNEAQ (reference sequence). This CDR3 is 15 amino acids long. The CDR3 here is CASSLPRGVGNEQFF. DNA of the CDR3: TGTGCCAGCAGCTTACCCAGGGGGGTCGGCAATGAGCAGTTCTTC.

V is TRBV18 and J is TRBJ2-3; D not certain. Germline V gene lookup returns CDR1 KGHSH and CDR2 LQKENI. Trimming took off 3 bases at V and 6 bases at J, with 7 bases between the two ends. The CDR3 spans 12 residues. The CDR3 is CASSPWADTQYF. In DNA form, the CDR3 reads TGTGCCAGCTCACCTTGGGCGGATACGCAGTATTTT.

By share, this clone ranks as medium-sized. The J gene is TRBJ2-3, the V gene TRBV5-4, with a tentative D call TRBD2 (5 bases). Deletions cut 1 base from V and 0 bases from J, with 6 bases between. From germline, CDR1 is SGHNT and CDR2 YYREEE (reference sequence). The CDR3 extends over 14 amino acids. The DNA for the CDR3 is TGTGCCAGCAGCTTGCAGCGGAGCACAGATACGCAGTATTTT. This translates into CASSLQRSTDTQYF.

The V and J genes are TRBV9 and TRBJ2-7; TRBD2 matches at 7 bases. CDR3 length: 14 amino acids. CDR1 is SGDLS and CDR2 is YYNGEE in the germline V gene. V trimming: 0 bases; J trimming: 3 bases; junction bases outside the gene matches: 3. CDR3 sequence: CASSVAPSGYEQYF. DNA for the CDR3: TGTGCCAGCAGCGTAGCCCCTAGCGGCTACGAGCAGTACTTC. Looking up the rest from reference TRBV9 and TRBJ2-7 gives the full variable domain: DSGVTQTPKHLITATGQRVTLRCSPRSGDLSVYWYQQSLDQGLQFLIQYYNGEERAKGNILERFSAQQFPDLHSELNLSSLELGDSALYFCASSVAPSGYEQYFGPGTRLTVT.

The chain uses TRBV18 and TRBJ2-1, with 12 bases fitting TRBD1. CDR3 size: 16 residues. Germline trimming cut 3 bases from V and 6 bases from J; bases unmatched to any gene: 6. Germline V gene lookup returns CDR1 KGHSH and CDR2 LQKENI. The CDR3 DNA sequence: TGTGCCAGCTCACCGCAGCGGGACAGGGGGCTCAATGAGCAGTTCTTC. The encoded protein is CASSPQRDRGLNEQFF. The full variable domain, its missing parts supplied by reference TRBV18 and TRBJ2-1, is NAGVMQNPRHLVRRRGQEARLRCSPMKGHSHVYWYRQLPEEGLKFMVYLQKENIIDESGMPKERFSAEFPKEGPSILRIQQVVRGDSAAYFCASSPQRDRGLNEQFFGPGTRLTVL.

This clone was counted between two and nine times. This chain joins TRBV6-5 and TRBJ1-4; possible D gene TRBD1, 6 bases. Trimming cost V 5 bases and J 8 bases, with 15 bases left between them. Germline V gene lookup returns CDR1 MNHEY and CDR2 SVGAGI. This CDR3 spans 14 amino acids. The chain's CDR3 is CASSDLGQTEKLFF. CDR3 in DNA: TGTGCCAGCAGTGACCTCGGACAGACCGAAAAACTGTTTTTT.

The V call is TRBV7-8, the J call TRBJ2-7, with D possibly being TRBD2 (5 bases). V gave up 5 bases and J gave up 3 bases, with 11 bases separating them. The CDR3 has 13 residues. CDR1 SGHVS and CDR2 FQNEAQ come from the germline V gene. CDR3: CASSRIAGYEQYF. DNA for the CDR3: TGTGCCAGCAGCCGAATCGCGGGCTACGAGCAGTACTTC.

The rearrangement links TRBV5-6 to TRBJ2-2, with TRBD1 identical over 8 bases. V shed 0 bases and J 4 bases; nucleotides not matched to a gene: 11. The CDR3 length is 18 residues. CDR1 is SGHDT, CDR2 YYEEEE, per germline. DNA for the CDR3: TGTGCCAGCAGCTTGGCAGGACAGACAGGGGTTGGCACCGGGGAGCTGTTTTTT. Translated, it gives CASSLAGQTGVGTGELFF.

V gene TRBV29-1 combines with J gene TRBJ1-2, with TRBD1 identical over 10 bases. The CDR3 covers 13 residues. V dropped 5 bases and J dropped 8; count of bases not matched to a gene: 8. In germline, CDR1 is SQVTM, CDR2 ANQGSEA. CDR3 DNA sequence: TGCAGCGTTAATACCGGGACAGGGGACGGCTACACCTTC. Its translation: CSVNTGTGDGYTF.

V is TRBV7-2 and J is TRBJ2-2; D is perhaps TRBD2 (6 bases). The germline gives CDR1 SGHTA, CDR2 FQGNSA. V lost 3 bases and J lost 4, with 12 bases in between. The CDR3 loop spans 15 amino acids. The CDR3 spells CASSLAGFATGELFF. CDR3 nucleotides: TGTGCCAGCAGCTTGGCGGGGTTCGCCACCGGGGAGCTGTTTTTT.